The 4 T cell receptor beta chains listed next were all sequenced from one sample in a study of cytomegalovirus exposure and HLA in healthy donors. 60 Vbeta and 13 Jbeta primers were used in PCR. TCRdb keeps only in-frame clones here, not all; method: immunoSEQ multiplex PCR. This table has around 200,000 clones, around 80% appearing once. Material: PBMCs. These receptors all come from a woman in her thirties or forties in good health and CMV-seronegative.

CDR3 amino acids: CASRRTGPNTEAFF. The CDR3 DNA sequence: TGTGCCAGCAGGCGGACTGGCCCGAACACTGAAGCTTTCTTT. The V and J genes are TRBV5-6 and TRBJ1-1; D remains ambiguous. The CDR3 is 14 residues long. From germline, CDR1 is SGHDT and CDR2 YYEEEE. The V end lost 5 bases, the J end lost 1 base, and 12 bases lay between the germline ends.

CDR3 protein: CASSYSGANVLTF. The CDR3 bases are TGTGCCAGCAGTTATTCGGGGGCCAACGTCCTGACTTTC. The V and J genes are TRBV6-6 and TRBJ2-6, with unresolved D. Trimming took 3 bases from V and 4 from J, leaving 4 bases between them. Germline V gives CDR1 MNHNY, CDR2 SVGAGI (reference sequence). The CDR3 is made up of 13 amino acids.

The chain couples TRBV10-2 to TRBJ1-3, with D maybe TRBD1 (5 bases). CDR3 length equals 14 residues. Trimming pared 3 bases from V and 1 base from J, leaving 7 bases between. Germline lookup yields CDR1 WSHSY and CDR2 SAAADI. The DNA for the CDR3 is TGCGCCAGCAGTGATCGGGGGTCTGGAAACACCATATATTTT. It specifies CASSDRGSGNTIYF.

This clone occurred a few times. This chain joins TRBV19 and TRBJ1-5; TRBD1 is a possible D gene (5 bases). The length of the CDR3 is 13 residues. Trimming left V 9 bases short and J 5 bases short, with 14 bases between. Germline assignment: CDR1 LNHDA and CDR2 SQIVND (reference sequence). CDR3 sequence: CASQDTSYQPQHF. The CDR3 coding sequence is TGTGCCAGCCAGGACACCAGTTATCAGCCCCAGCATTTT.